The 8 T cell receptor beta chains below all came from one sample that was sequenced in a study of T cells in Graves' hyperthyroidism and ophthalmopathy. There were TCR beta CDR3 regions amplified from RNA transcripts. A first-round RT-PCR of the TCR CDR3 used the HTBI primer set. TCRdb redid the calling of the multiplex PCR reads with MiXCR, one entry per CDR3 protein. This sample carries 300,000 to 350,000 distinct CDR3 sequences, approximately 17% of them seen once, and the ten largest clones take 33%. Source material: blood. The receptors were gathered from a man younger than 40 with Graves' hyperthyroidism.

This clonotype was found many times. This rearrangement joins TRBV10-3 to TRBJ2-3; tentative D call: TRBD1 (6 bases). The germline V gene has CDR1 ENHRY and CDR2 SYGVKD. The CDR3 extends over 15 amino acids. V dropped 7 bases and J dropped 6 bases, with 20 bases sitting between them. The CDR3 sequence is CAIKRGTLGADTQYF. The CDR3 DNA reads as TGTGCCATCAAAAGAGGGACCTTGGGGGCGGATACGCAGTATTTT.

This sequence joins TRBV24-1 and TRBJ2-3; D is perhaps TRBD2 (6 bases). Germline V gene sequence: CDR1 KGHDR, CDR2 SFDVKD. The CDR3 spans 15 residues. V was cut by 5 bases and J by 5 bases, with 16 bases left in between. CDR3 protein: CATSAHLGGKDTQYF. In DNA, the CDR3 is TGTGCCACCAGTGCGCACCTTGGGGGGAAAGATACGCAGTATTTT.

This clonotype was observed a handful of times. The V and J genes are TRBV11-2 and TRBJ2-2; tentatively, D is TRBD1 or TRBD2 (6 bases each). The germline V gene encodes CDR1 SGHAT and CDR2 FQNNGV. V shed 6 bases and J shed 0 bases, with 17 bases lying between them. CDR3 size: 17 residues. CDR3 sequence reads: CASSRGSSAANTGELFF. The CDR3 nucleotides are TGTGCCAGCAGTAGGGGGTCTAGCGCAGCGAACACCGGGGAGCTGTTTTTT.

This chain links TRBV12-5 with TRBJ2-1; 9 bases map to TRBD1. The length of the CDR3 is 14 residues. J gave up 14 bases and V 5 bases, and 13 bases lay outside the gene matches. CDR1 and CDR2 (germline): LGHNT, FRNRAP. Here the CDR3 DNA reads TGTGCTAGTGGTCCTACCCCTCCGGGACAGGGCAAGTTCTTC. It translates to CASGPTPPGQGKFF.

This clonotype was seen repeatedly, ten times or more. V is TRBV4-2 and J is TRBJ2-1, with a tentative D call TRBD2 (6 bases). Trimming shortened V by 0 bases and J by 4 bases, and 13 bases separated the two germline ends. The CDR3 spans 16 residues. Looked up from germline, CDR1 is LGHNA and CDR2 is YNFKEQ. CDR3 region: CASSQESAEGYNEQFF. As DNA, the CDR3 is TGTGCCAGCAGCCAAGAATCGGCGGAGGGGTACAATGAGCAGTTCTTC.

This clonotype was found a few times. J is TRBJ1-1 and V is TRBV29-1, with D maybe TRBD1 (5 bases). V lost 3 bases to trimming and J lost 0 bases, with 26 bases between them. This CDR3 has 19 residues. In germline, CDR1 is SQVTM, CDR2 ANQGSEA. CDR3 loop: CSVEVASPGPNSVNTEAFF. CDR3 sequence (DNA): TGCAGCGTTGAGGTAGCTTCTCCGGGACCCAATTCTGTGAACACTGAAGCTTTCTTT.

This clonotype was observed a few times. The chain is built from TRBV29-1 and TRBJ2-2; tentatively, D is TRBD2 (5 bases). The V end was cut by 1 base, the J end by 6 bases, with 9 bases between. This CDR3 has 13 residues. CDR1 is SQVTM and CDR2 is ANQGSEA in the germline V gene. CDR3 in DNA: TGCAGCGTTGAAGTTAAGCGGCCCGGGGAGCTGTTTTTT. Translating it yields CSVEVKRPGELFF.

This clonotype was recorded a few times. V is TRBV20-1 and J is TRBJ2-3; 11 positions agree with TRBD2. This CDR3 has 13 amino acids. Germline CDR1 is DFQATT and CDR2 is SNEGSKA (reference sequence). CDR3 in DNA: TGCAGCCTGGGACTAGCGGCCACAGATACGCAGTATTTT. This encodes CSLGLAATDTQYF.